The TCR beta chain described here comes from a study of response to subunit inactivated influenza vaccine. Study-wide points: Authors suggested seasonal influenza vaccinations each recruit few new T cells.

The germline gives CDR1 SGHAT, CDR2 FQNNGV. The CDR3 has 13 amino acids. Trimming took off 4 bases at V and 6 bases at J, with 13 bases between the two ends. TCRdb re-analysed the RT-PCR reads in MiXCR, keeping a single row per CDR3 protein. The sample yields 500,000 to 550,000 distinct CDR3 sequences, roughly 7.9% seen once. This clonotype was picked up a small number of times. What it binds is not known. The sequencing used PBMCs from blood, collected around 25 months after vaccination. The source of this sequence is a man aged 45-69 years who received an inactivated influenza vaccine. The V and J genes are TRBV11-2 and TRBJ2-7, with D possibly matching TRBD2 (5 bases). CDR3 sequence reads: CASSSEPEGEQYF. CDR3 DNA sequence: TGTGCCAGCAGCTCTGAACCTGAGGGCGAGCAGTACTTC.